A single sample gave rise to the 9 T cell receptor beta chains below, sequenced in a study of T cell responses to AZD1222 COVID-19 vaccine. Profiled with immunoSEQ multiplex PCR; TCRdb holds only in-frame clones, not every one. Here the sample spans about 84,000 clones, roughly 85% being singletons. The source was peripheral blood, collected 28 days after the second AZD1222 dose. The receptor set was obtained from an adult who received the AZD1222 COVID-19 vaccine.

This sequence joins TRBV15 and TRBJ1-4; D gene unclear. The length of the CDR3 is 15 residues. V dropped 4 bases and J dropped 0 bases, with 9 bases sitting between them. CDR1 is LNHNV, CDR2 YYDKDF, per germline (reference sequence). The CDR3 sequence is CATSMYSATNEKLFF. The CDR3, as DNA: TGTGCCACCAGCATGTACTCAGCAACTAATGAAAAACTGTTTTTT.

The chain joins TRBV4-1 to TRBJ2-7; 9 positions agree with TRBD1. The CDR3 has 13 amino acids. The germline V gene encodes CDR1 MGHRA and CDR2 YSYEKL. Unmatched junction bases numbered 1, after V lost 2 bases and J lost 5 bases. CDR3 protein: CASSQTGGDEQYF. Here the CDR3 DNA reads TGCGCCAGCAGCCAAACAGGGGGCGACGAGCAGTACTTC.

In its sample, this clone is medium-sized. The rearrangement joins TRBV6-4 to TRBJ1-6; D remains unclear. Trimming removed 2 bases at V and 5 bases at J, with 4 bases between. CDR1 is MRHNA and CDR2 is SNTAGT in the germline V gene. The CDR3 sequence is 13 residues long. CDR3 coding DNA: TGTGCCAGCAGTGACAGGGATAATTCACCCCTCCACTTT. It is translated as CASSDRDNSPLHF.

This chain links TRBV6-5 with TRBJ1-1; D uncertain. The V end lost 8 bases, the J end lost 1 base, and 8 bases lay between the germline ends. CDR1 and CDR2 (germline): MNHEY, SVGAGI. The CDR3 covers 12 residues. DNA for the CDR3: TGTGCCAGCCTGGATCCGAACACTGAAGCTTTCTTT. Translation gives CASLDPNTEAFF.

This chain connects TRBV6-5 to TRBJ1-1; D remains ambiguous. CDR1 and CDR2 from the germline V gene are MNHEY and SVGAGI. The V and J ends lost 7 bases and 7 bases respectively, with 13 bases between them. The CDR3 contains 12 residues. The CDR3 nucleotides are TGTGCCAGCATTGGGCTAAGTGGTGAAGCTTTCTTT. It codes for CASIGLSGEAFF.

The J gene is TRBJ1-2, the V gene TRBV28; 8 bases line up with TRBD1. In germline, CDR1 is MDHEN, CDR2 SYDVKM. V lost 4 bases, J lost 3 bases, and 7 bases stayed unmatched. CDR3 size: 15 residues. CDR3 DNA sequence: TGTGCCAGCAGTTCCGGACAGGGCTGGGACTATGGCTACACCTTC. Its protein is CASSSGQGWDYGYTF.

The CDR3 here is CAIKPQTGNTGELFF. The CDR3 nucleotides are TGTGCCATCAAACCTCAGACAGGGAACACCGGGGAGCTGTTTTTT. This chain uses TRBV10-3 with TRBJ2-2, with D possibly TRBD1 on 6 matching bases. This CDR3 region has 15 residues. Per the germline V gene, CDR1 is ENHRY and CDR2 is SYGVKD. Trimming stripped 7 bases from V and 1 base from J, with 13 bases between.

The J gene is TRBJ2-2, the V gene TRBV4-1; D is unresolved. Trimming stripped 3 bases from V and 1 base from J, with 12 bases between. This CDR3 is 16 amino acids long. CDR1 is MGHRA and CDR2 is YSYEKL in the germline V gene. CDR3 nucleotides: TGCGCCAGCAGCCATCCTTCCTTAATGAACACCGGGGAGCTGTTTTTT. This sequence encodes CASSHPSLMNTGELFF.

The CDR3 DNA reads as TGCGCCAGCAGCTTGGCAGGGTCGCGTTCACCCCTCCACTTT. Protein sequence: CASSLAGSRSPLHF. The chain is built from TRBV5-1 and TRBJ1-6, with a tentative D call TRBD1 (5 bases). This CDR3 is 14 amino acids long. CDR1 and CDR2 from the germline V gene are SGHRS and YFSETQ. The ends were cut back, 0 bases at V and 9 bases at J, with 10 bases in the middle.